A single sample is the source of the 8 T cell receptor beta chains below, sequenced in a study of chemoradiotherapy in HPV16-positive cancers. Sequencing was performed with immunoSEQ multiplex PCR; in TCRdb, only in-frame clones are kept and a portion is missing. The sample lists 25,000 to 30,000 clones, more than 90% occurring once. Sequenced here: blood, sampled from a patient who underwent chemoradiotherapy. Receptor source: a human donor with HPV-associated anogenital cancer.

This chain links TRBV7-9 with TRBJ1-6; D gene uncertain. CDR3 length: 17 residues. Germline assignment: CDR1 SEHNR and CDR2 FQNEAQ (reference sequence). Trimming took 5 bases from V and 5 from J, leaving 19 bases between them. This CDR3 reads CASSQIWSADHNSPLHF. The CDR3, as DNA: TGTGCCAGCAGCCAGATTTGGTCCGCAGACCATAATTCACCCCTCCACTTT.

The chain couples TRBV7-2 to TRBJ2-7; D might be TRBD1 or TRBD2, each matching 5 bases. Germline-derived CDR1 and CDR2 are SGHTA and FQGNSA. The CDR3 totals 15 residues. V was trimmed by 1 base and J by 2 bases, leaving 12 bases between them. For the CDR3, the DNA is TGTGCCAGCAGCTTAGTTGGGGGTAGCGCCTACGAGCAGTACTTC. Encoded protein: CASSLVGGSAYEQYF.

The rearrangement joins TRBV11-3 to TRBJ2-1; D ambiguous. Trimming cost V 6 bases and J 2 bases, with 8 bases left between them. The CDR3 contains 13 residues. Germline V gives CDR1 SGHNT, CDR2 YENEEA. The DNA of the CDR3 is TGTGCCAGCAGTCCTGACCCCTACAATGAGCAGTTCTTC. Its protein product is CASSPDPYNEQFF.

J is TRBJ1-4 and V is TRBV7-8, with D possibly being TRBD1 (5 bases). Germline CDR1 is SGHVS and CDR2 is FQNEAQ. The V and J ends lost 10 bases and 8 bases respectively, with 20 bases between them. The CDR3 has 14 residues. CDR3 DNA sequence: TGTGCCACCACCCTGAATCAGGGCGAGGAAAAACTGTTTTTT. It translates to CATTLNQGEEKLFF.

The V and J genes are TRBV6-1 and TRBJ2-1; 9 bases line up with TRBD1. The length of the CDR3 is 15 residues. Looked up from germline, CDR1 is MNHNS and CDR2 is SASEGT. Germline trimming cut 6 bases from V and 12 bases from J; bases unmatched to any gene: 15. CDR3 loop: CASRETGGDPTGQFF. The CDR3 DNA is TGTGCCAGCAGGGAGACAGGGGGTGATCCCACGGGGCAGTTCTTC.

The CDR3 bases are TGTGCCAGCAGCTTAGAAGGGTCTTGGGGTGGCGAGCAGTACTTC. Amino acid sequence: CASSLEGSWGGEQYF. This chain uses TRBV11-2 with TRBJ2-7, with D unresolved. Trimming cost V 0 bases and J 6 bases, with 15 bases left between them. There are 15 residues in the CDR3. Germline loops: CDR1 SGHAT, CDR2 FQNNGV.

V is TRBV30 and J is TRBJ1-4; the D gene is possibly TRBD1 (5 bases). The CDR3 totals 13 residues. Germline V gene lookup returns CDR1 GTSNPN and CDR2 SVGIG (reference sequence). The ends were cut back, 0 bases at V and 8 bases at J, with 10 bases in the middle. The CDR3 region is CAWSVQEGEKLFF. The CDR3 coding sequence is TGTGCCTGGAGTGTACAGGAGGGGGAAAAACTGTTTTTT.

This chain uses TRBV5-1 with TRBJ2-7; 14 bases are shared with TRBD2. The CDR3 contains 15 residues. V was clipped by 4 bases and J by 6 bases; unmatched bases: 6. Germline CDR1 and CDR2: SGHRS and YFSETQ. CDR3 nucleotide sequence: TGCGCCAGCAGCCTGGGACTAGCGGGAGCTCGCGAGCAGTACTTC. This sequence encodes CASSLGLAGAREQYF.